Listed below are T cell receptor beta chains from one sample, sequenced in a study of T cell responses to AZD1222 COVID-19 vaccine. Sequenced by immunoSEQ multiplex PCR; TCRdb stores in-frame clones only, minus some. The repertoire holds over 85,000 clones, with around 86% as singletons. The sequencing used peripheral blood, collected on day 0 of AZD1222 vaccination. These receptors came from an adult in good health. CDR3s include the opening cysteine and the closing phenylalanine or tryptophan. A D gene is named only where the DNA matches it firmly. Rows give clone size only sometimes, using once, few, many, or a class for an expanded clone.

d_gene	abundance	v_gene	j_gene	CDR3nt	CDR3aa
NA	NA	TRBV25-1	TRBJ2-3	TGTGCCAGCAGCAGGGGTCCAGATACGCAGTATTTT	CASSRGPDTQYF
TRBD1	NA	TRBV7-2	TRBJ1-5	TGTGCCAGCAGCTTAGAAGGGGGCAGGGGCAATCAGCCCCAGCATTTT	CASSLEGGRGNQPQHF
TRBD1	NA	TRBV7-2	TRBJ2-6	TGTGCCAGCAGCTTAGCGGGGACAGCCTTCTCTGGGGCCAACGTCCTGACTTTC	CASSLAGTAFSGANVLTF
NA	NA	TRBV7-2	TRBJ1-5	TGTGCCAGCAGCCTCCGGGGTGGAGGCGGGCAGCCCCAGCATTTT	CASSLRGGGGQPQHF
TRBD2	NA	TRBV5-1	TRBJ2-1	TGCGCCAGCAGCCCCGATGCCGGGACTACTTTCAATGAGCAGTTCTTC	CASSPDAGTTFNEQFF
NA	NA	TRBV24-1	TRBJ1-5	TGTGCCACCAGTGACTCGAGACTTAGCAATCAGCCCCAGCATTTT	CATSDSRLSNQPQHF
TRBD1	NA	TRBV27	TRBJ2-7	TGTGCCAGCAGTTCCAGCGACAGGGGGCGCGAGCAGTACTTC	CASSSSDRGREQYF
NA	NA	TRBV12-3/TRBV12-4	TRBJ1-1	TGTGCCAGCAGTCCTCGGACAGCCACTGAAGCTTTCTTT	CASSPRTATEAFF
NA	few	TRBV28	TRBJ1-6	TGTGCCAGCAGCCCCAGAGCGGCAGCTAAGGGTAATTCACCCCTCCACTTT	CASSPRAAAKGNSPLHF
NA	NA	TRBV2	TRBJ2-1	TGTGCCAGCAGTATTCTCAATGAGCAGTTCTTC	CASSILNEQFF
TRBD2	NA	TRBV19	TRBJ2-2	TGTGCCAGTAGGAGGACTAGCGGGGGGGTGAACACCGGGGAGCTGTTTTTT	CASRRTSGGVNTGELFF
NA	NA	TRBV2	TRBJ2-5	TGTGCCAGCAGTCGGGGGCGGGAGACCCAGTACTTC	CASSRGRETQYF
NA	few	TRBV5-6	TRBJ1-4	TGTGCCAGCAGCTTGGCAACGAGGACCGCCAATGAAAAACTGTTTTTT	CASSLATRTANEKLFF
NA	NA	TRBV2	TRBJ1-2	TGTGCCAGCAGTGAATACAGGGACATCGGTGGCTACACCTTC	CASSEYRDIGGYTF
NA	NA	TRBV5-1	TRBJ2-3	TGCGCCAGCAGCCCAAACGTTAGGACCGCAGATACGCAGTATTTT	CASSPNVRTADTQYF
NA	NA	TRBV25-1	TRBJ2-1	TGTGCCAGCAGTGAAAGGGGGGCTTATGAGCAGTTCTTC	CASSERGAYEQFF
NA	NA	TRBV29-1	TRBJ1-1	TGCAGCGCAAGGCAGACGAACACTGAAGCTTTCTTT	CSARQTNTEAFF
NA	NA	TRBV6-2/TRBV6-3	TRBJ1-5	TGTGCCAGCAGTTTTGCTTACGAGTCCCCGACGCATTTT	CASSFAYESPTHF
NA	many	TRBV6-5	TRBJ2-5	TGTGCCAGCAGCAACTCGGCCGGGCCCCTAGAGACCCAGTACTTC	CASSNSAGPLETQYF
NA	NA	TRBV11-2	TRBJ1-4	TGTGCCAGCAGCTTACCTCCAACGGGTTACAGGGACCAAAAACTGTTTTTT	CASSLPPTGYRDQKLFF
NA	NA	TRBV7-9	TRBJ1-6	TGTGCCAGCAGCTTGCCAGGACAGTATAATTCACCCCTCCACTTT	CASSLPGQYNSPLHF
NA	NA	TRBV5-6	TRBJ2-3	TGTGCCAGCAGCTTGGCGCGCAGCCCCCTCACAGATACGCAGTATTTT	CASSLARSPLTDTQYF
TRBD1	NA	TRBV6-6	TRBJ1-1	TGTGCCAGCAGTACAGGGGGCGAGGGCACTGAAGCTTTCTTT	CASSTGGEGTEAFF
NA	once	TRBV12-3/TRBV12-4	TRBJ2-1	TGTGCCAGCAGTCCCGCCTCCTACAATGAGCAGTTCTTC	CASSPASYNEQFF
TRBD1	NA	TRBV5-1	TRBJ1-2	TGCGCCAGCAGCTTGGACAGGGACAGGGCCCTCGGCTACACCTTC	CASSLDRDRALGYTF
TRBD1	NA	TRBV5-4	TRBJ1-1	TGTGCCAGCAGTTCCGGGACAGGGAGTTCTGAAGCTTTCTTT	CASSSGTGSSEAFF
NA	NA	TRBV2	TRBJ1-2	TGTGCCAGCAGTTCGCCCCTTTATGGCTACACCTTC	CASSSPLYGYTF
TRBD2	once	TRBV11-2	TRBJ2-1	TGTGCCAGCAGCTTAGGAACTAGCGGATACAATGAGCAGTTCTTC	CASSLGTSGYNEQFF